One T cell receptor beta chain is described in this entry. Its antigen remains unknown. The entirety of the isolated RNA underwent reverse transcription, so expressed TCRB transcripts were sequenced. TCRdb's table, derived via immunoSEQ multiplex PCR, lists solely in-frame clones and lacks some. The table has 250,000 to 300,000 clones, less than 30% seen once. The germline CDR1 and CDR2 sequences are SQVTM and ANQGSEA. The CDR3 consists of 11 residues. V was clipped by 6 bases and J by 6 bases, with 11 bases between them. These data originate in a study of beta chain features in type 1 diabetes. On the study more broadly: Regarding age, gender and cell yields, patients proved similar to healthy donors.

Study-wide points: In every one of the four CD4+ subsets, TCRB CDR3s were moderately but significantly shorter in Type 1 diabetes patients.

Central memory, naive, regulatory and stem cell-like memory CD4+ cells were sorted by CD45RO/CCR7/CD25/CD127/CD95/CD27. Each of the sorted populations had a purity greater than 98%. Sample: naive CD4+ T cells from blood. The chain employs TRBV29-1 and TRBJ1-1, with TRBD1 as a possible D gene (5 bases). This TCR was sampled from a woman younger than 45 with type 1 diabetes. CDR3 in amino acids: CSVVRVPEAFF. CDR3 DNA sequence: TGCAGCGTAGTCAGGGTCCCTGAAGCTTTCTTT.